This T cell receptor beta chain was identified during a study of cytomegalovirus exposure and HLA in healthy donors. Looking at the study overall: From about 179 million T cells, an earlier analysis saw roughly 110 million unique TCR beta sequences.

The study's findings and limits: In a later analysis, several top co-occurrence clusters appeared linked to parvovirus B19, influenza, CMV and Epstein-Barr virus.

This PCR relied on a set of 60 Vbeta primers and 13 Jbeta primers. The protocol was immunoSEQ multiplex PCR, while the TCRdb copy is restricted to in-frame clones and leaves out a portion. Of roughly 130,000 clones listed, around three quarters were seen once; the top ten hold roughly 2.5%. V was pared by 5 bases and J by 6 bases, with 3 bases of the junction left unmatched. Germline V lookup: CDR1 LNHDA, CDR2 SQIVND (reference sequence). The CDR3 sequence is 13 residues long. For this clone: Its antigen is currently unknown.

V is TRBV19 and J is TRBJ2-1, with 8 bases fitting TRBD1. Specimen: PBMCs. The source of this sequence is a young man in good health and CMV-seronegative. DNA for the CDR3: TGTGCCAGTAGTCTCGGACAGGGCAATGAGCAGTTCTTC. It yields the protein CASSLGQGNEQFF. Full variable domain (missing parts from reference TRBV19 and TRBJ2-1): DGGITQSPKYLFRKEGQNVTLSCEQNLNHDAMYWYRQDPGQGLRLIYYSQIVNDFQKGDIAEGYSVSREKKESFPLTVTSAQKNPTAFYLCASSLGQGNEQFFGPGTRLTVL.